The clone carrying this T cell receptor (beta chain) has a count of ten or more. Antigen specificity is unknown. The V and J ends lost 5 bases and 5 bases, in that order; junction bases with no gene match: 12. From germline, CDR1 is SEHNR and CDR2 FQNEAQ (reference sequence). The CDR3 consists of 16 residues. This sample was taken from a study of T cells after yellow fever vaccination. Regarding the study as a whole: Compared with primary, the secondary response was weaker and peaked at day 5, not 15.

TCRdb itself ran the 5' RACE reads through MiXCR, one entry per CDR3 protein. This sample has more than 90,000 distinct CDR3 sequences, with 6.5% to 9% found just once. Sequences were derived from CD4+ T cells sorted from PBMCs, sampled roughly 47 days after the first yellow fever vaccination. The gene calls are TRBV7-9 and TRBJ2-5; 9 bases are shared with TRBD1. This sequence was found in a man between 18 and 29 years old who received the YFV17D yellow fever vaccine. CDR3 in amino acids: CASSRGQGWSVETQYF. The CDR3 DNA sequence: TGTGCCAGCAGCCGGGGACAGGGTTGGTCTGTGGAGACCCAGTACTTC.